What follows describes a single TCR beta chain. Trimming left V 6 bases short and J 0 bases short, with 14 bases between. Looked up from germline, CDR1 is MNHEY and CDR2 is SVGAGI. The CDR3 has 15 residues. These data originate in a study of technical replicates of blood from a handful of donors. Measured with immunoSEQ multiplex PCR; TCRdb has only the in-frame clones, and not every one. The data show some 82,000 clones, around 97% seen once. The gene calls are TRBV6-5 and TRBJ1-1, with no clear D. The TCR originated in a human donor in good health. The specimen sequenced was T cells isolated from PBMCs. CDR3 in DNA: TGTGCCAGCAGCCTACGGAGTAGATTGAACACTGAAGCTTTCTTT. The encoded protein is CASSLRSRLNTEAFF.